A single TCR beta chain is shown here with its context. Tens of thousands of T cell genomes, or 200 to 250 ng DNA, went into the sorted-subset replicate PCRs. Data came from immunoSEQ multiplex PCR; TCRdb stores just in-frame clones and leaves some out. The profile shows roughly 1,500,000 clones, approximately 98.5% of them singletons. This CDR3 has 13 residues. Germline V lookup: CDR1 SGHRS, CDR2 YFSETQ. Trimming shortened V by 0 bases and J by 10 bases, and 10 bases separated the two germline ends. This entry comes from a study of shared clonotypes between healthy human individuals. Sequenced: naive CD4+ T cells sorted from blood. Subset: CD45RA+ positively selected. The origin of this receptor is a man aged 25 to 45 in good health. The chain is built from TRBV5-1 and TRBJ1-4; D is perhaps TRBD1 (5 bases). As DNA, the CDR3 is TGCGCCAGCAGCTTGGACAGGTTGGGAAAACTGTTTTTT. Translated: CASSLDRLGKLFF.